One and the same sample provided the 30 T cell receptor beta chains below, sequenced in a study of control samples from healthy donors and cancer patients. Only in-frame clones appear in the TCRdb table, and some are missing; sequencing was by immunoSEQ multiplex PCR. The table has around 180,000 clones, about 91% seen once. The sample was blood. These receptors were taken from a woman between 40 and 50 years old in good health.

The chain employs TRBV4-1 and TRBJ1-6; TRBD1 might be the D (5 bases). The length of the CDR3 is 14 residues. CDR1 and CDR2 from the germline V gene are MGHRA and YSYEKL. Trimming left V 5 bases short and J 4 bases short, with 9 bases between. CDR3 protein: CASSEQEYNSPLHF. Here the CDR3 DNA reads TGCGCCAGCAGCGAACAGGAGTATAATTCACCCCTCCACTTT.

The V call is TRBV9, the J call TRBJ2-3; TRBD2 aligns across 10 bases. The germline gives CDR1 SGDLS, CDR2 YYNGEE. The CDR3 totals 15 residues. Trimming removed 3 bases from V and 0 bases from J; junction bases left unmatched: 1. This chain's CDR3 is CASSDSGGSTDTQYF. The CDR3 DNA reads TGTGCCAGCAGCGATAGCGGGGGGAGCACAGATACGCAGTATTTT.

The sample holds one count of this clone. J is TRBJ1-4 and V is TRBV19; D may be TRBD1 (6 bases). In germline, CDR1 is LNHDA, CDR2 SQIVND (reference sequence). The ends were cut back, 4 bases at V and 1 base at J, with 7 bases in the middle. CDR3 length equals 14 residues. Written as DNA, the CDR3 is TGTGCCAGTAGTAAACAGGGAACTAATGAAAAACTGTTTTTT. Residues: CASSKQGTNEKLFF.

This rearrangement joins TRBV11-2 to TRBJ1-2; possible D gene TRBD1, 5 bases. V was cut by 5 bases and J by 4 bases, with 14 bases left in between. In germline, CDR1 is SGHAT, CDR2 FQNNGV. This CDR3 is built from 14 residues. This CDR3 reads CASSPTQGVYGYTF. The CDR3 DNA is TGTGCCAGCAGCCCAACCCAGGGAGTCTATGGCTACACCTTC. Using reference TRBV11-2 and TRBJ1-2 for the parts outside the CDR3, the full variable domain is EAGVAQSPRYKIIEKRQSVAFWCNPISGHATLYWYQQILGQGPKLLIQFQNNGVVDDSQLPKDRFSAERLKGVDSTLKIQPAKLEDSAVYLCASSPTQGVYGYTFGSGTRLTVV.

This chain connects TRBV2 to TRBJ1-2; 11 bases map to TRBD1. In germline, CDR1 is SNHLY, CDR2 FYNNEI. With V trimmed by 3 bases and J by 4 bases, 4 bases remained unmatched. CDR3 length: 15 residues. The CDR3 loop reads CASSEGDRGGYGYTF. The CDR3 region has the DNA TGTGCCAGCAGTGAGGGGGACAGGGGGGGCTATGGCTACACCTTC.

The chain recombines TRBV5-1 with TRBJ2-5; D is possibly TRBD2 (6 bases). The CDR3 consists of 15 residues. Germline CDR1 and CDR2: SGHRS and YFSETQ. Trimming left V 1 base short and J 7 bases short, with 17 bases between. CDR3 sequence reads: CASSLLLGSRATQYF. CDR3 in DNA: TGCGCCAGCAGCTTGCTGCTCGGGAGTAGAGCGACCCAGTACTTC.

J is TRBJ2-3 and V is TRBV10-2, with 7 bases lining up with TRBD1. J was trimmed by 3 bases and V by 8 bases; bases with no gene match: 8. Germline CDR1 and CDR2: WSHSY and SAAADI. The CDR3 runs to 14 residues. This chain's CDR3 is CASRRSTGTDTQYF. In DNA form, the CDR3 reads TGCGCCAGCCGACGATCGACAGGGACAGATACGCAGTATTTT.

This chain joins TRBV10-3 and TRBJ1-5; D call uncertain. Germline CDR1 is ENHRY and CDR2 is SYGVKD. Trimming took 0 bases from V and 5 from J, leaving 5 bases between them. The CDR3 is 13 residues long. For the CDR3, the DNA is TGTGCCATCAGTGAGTCGCCCGATCAGCCCCAGCATTTT. This sequence encodes CAISESPDQPQHF.

The chain employs TRBV4-1 and TRBJ1-5; TRBD1 agrees at 12 bases. Germline CDR1 MGHRA, CDR2 YSYEKL. V was clipped by 3 bases and J by 2 bases; unmatched bases: 11. This CDR3 contains 19 residues. The CDR3 spells CASSHTPGQGAVGNQPQHF. The CDR3 coding sequence is TGCGCCAGCAGCCATACTCCGGGACAGGGGGCGGTGGGCAATCAGCCCCAGCATTTT.

The chain uses TRBV11-2 and TRBJ1-1; no reliable D call. The CDR3 length is 14 residues. In germline, CDR1 is SGHAT, CDR2 FQNNGV. Trimming left V 4 bases short and J 5 bases short, with 14 bases between. This CDR3 reads CASSSNRGGTEAFF. As DNA, the CDR3 is TGTGCCAGCAGCTCCAATCGTGGTGGAACTGAAGCTTTCTTT.

The CDR3 sequence: CASSMGGWETQYF. CDR3 coding DNA: TGTGCCAGTAGTATGGGGGGATGGGAGACCCAGTACTTC. J is TRBJ2-5 and V is TRBV19, with D perhaps matching TRBD2 (6 bases). V lost 3 bases, J lost 5 bases, and 10 bases lay in between. The CDR3 is 13 amino acids. Per germline, CDR1 LNHDA and CDR2 SQIVND (reference sequence).

The chain recombines TRBV19 with TRBJ2-1; no reliable D call. The V gene lost 3 bases and the J gene lost 4 bases, with 7 bases spanning the gap. This CDR3 comprises 13 residues. The germline CDR1 and CDR2 sequences are LNHDA and SQIVND (reference sequence). DNA for the CDR3: TGTGCCAGTAGTATGGACGCTTACAATGAGCAGTTCTTC. This encodes CASSMDAYNEQFF.

The rearrangement links TRBV15 to TRBJ1-5; 8 bases line up with TRBD1. The CDR3 runs 14 residues. Germline lookup yields CDR1 LNHNV and CDR2 YYDKDF (reference sequence). J lost 2 bases, V lost 5 bases, and 2 bases had no gene match. CDR3 sequence reads: CATSADRGNQPQHF. CDR3 coding DNA: TGTGCCACCAGCGCGGACAGGGGCAATCAGCCCCAGCATTTT.

The chain recombines TRBV19 with TRBJ1-5, with 7 nucleotides matching TRBD1. The germline V gene has CDR1 LNHDA and CDR2 SQIVND (reference sequence). V trimming: 3 bases; J trimming: 3 bases; junction bases outside the gene matches: 14. The CDR3 has 18 amino acids. The CDR3, as DNA: TGTGCCAGTAGTATTTCCCGACCGACAGGGTTGAACAATCAGCCCCAGCATTTT. Translation: CASSISRPTGLNNQPQHF.

Concerning this clone: One junction end disagrees with the germline gene, perhaps due to a read error. The J gene is TRBJ1-1, the V gene TRBV18, with 8 nucleotides matching TRBD1. Germline loops: CDR1 KGHSH, CDR2 LQKENI. The CDR3 spans 14 residues. CDR3: CASSPVMGQAEAFF. Written as DNA, the CDR3 is TGTGCCAGCTCACCAGTCATGGGACAGGCTGAGGCTTTCTTT. The complete variable domain, with remaining parts taken from reference TRBV18 and TRBJ1-1, reads NAGVMQNPRHLVRRRGQEARLRCSPMKGHSHVYWYRQLPEEGLKFMVYLQKENIIDESGMPKERFSAEFPKEGPSILRIQQVVRGDSAAYFCASSPVMGQAEAFFGQGTRLTVV.

The CDR3 bases are TGTGCCAGCAGTCAAGGGACAGGTGTACCGAACACCCCTGAAGCTTTCTTT. Protein sequence: CASSQGTGVPNTPEAFF. This chain uses TRBV5-6 with TRBJ1-1; 8 positions agree with TRBD1. The V segment lost 5 bases and the J segment 6 bases; nucleotides outside the gene matches: 18. The germline V gene has CDR1 SGHDT and CDR2 YYEEEE. The CDR3 extends over 17 amino acids. Full variable domain (outside the CDR3, taken from reference TRBV5-6 and TRBJ1-1): DAGVTQSPTHLIKTRGQQVTLRCSPKSGHDTVSWYQQALGQGPQFIFQYYEEEERQRGNFPDRFSGHQFPNYSSELNVNALLLGDSALYLCASSQGTGVPNTPEAFFGQGTRLTVV.

The chain employs TRBV4-2 and TRBJ2-1; the match to TRBD1 covers 8 bases. V lost 2 bases to trimming and J lost 5 bases; unmatched junction nucleotides: 5. This CDR3 is built from 15 residues. CDR1 is LGHNA and CDR2 is YNFKEQ in the germline V gene. CDR3 coding DNA: TGTGCCAGCAGCCAAAAACAGGGGGAACACAATGAGCAGTTCTTC. This codes for CASSQKQGEHNEQFF.

The CDR3 nucleotides read TGTGCCACCAGCACCTGGACAGGACCCAATTCACCCCTCCACTTT. Amino acid sequence: CATSTWTGPNSPLHF. This rearrangement joins TRBV15 to TRBJ1-6; 7 bases are a match to TRBD1. The CDR3 has 15 amino acids. The J segment lost 7 bases and the V segment lost 4 bases, leaving 7 bases of the junction unmatched. CDR1 LNHNV and CDR2 YYDKDF come from the germline V gene (reference sequence).

The J gene is TRBJ1-1, the V gene TRBV6-5; 10 nucleotides match TRBD1. This CDR3 comprises 14 residues. Germline V gene data show CDR1 as MNHEY and CDR2 as SVGAGI. The junction had 8 bases not matched to a gene; V was cut back by 7 bases and J by 6 bases. CDR3 region: CASIPGQGYSEAFF. DNA for the CDR3: TGTGCCAGCATTCCGGGACAGGGGTACTCTGAAGCTTTCTTT.

The DNA of the CDR3 is TGTGCCAGCAGTGGACAGGGCCGCTCTGGAAACACCATATATTTT. It yields the protein CASSGQGRSGNTIYF. J is TRBJ1-3 and V is TRBV6-6, with 8 positions matching TRBD1. CDR3 length: 15 residues. V trimming: 5 bases; J trimming: 0 bases; junction bases outside the gene matches: 3. CDR1 and CDR2 (germline): MNHNY, SVGAGI (reference sequence).

The chain combines TRBV29-1 with TRBJ2-7; perhaps TRBD1 as D (5 bases). Germline V CDR1 and CDR2: SQVTM, ANQGSEA. The length of the CDR3 is 11 residues. The V and J ends lost 4 bases and 3 bases respectively, with 7 bases between them. The DNA for the CDR3 is TGCAGCGTTGGAGACAGCTACGAGCAGTACTTC. Its translation: CSVGDSYEQYF.

This clone has only one observation. The chain recombines TRBV5-6 with TRBJ1-6, with a possible D match to TRBD1 (5 bases). V lost 4 bases and J 7 bases, leaving 12 bases between the germline ends. The germline gives CDR1 SGHDT, CDR2 YYEEEE. The CDR3 length is 14 residues. The CDR3 loop reads CASSGGGENSPLHF. The CDR3 DNA sequence: TGTGCCAGCAGCGGTGGAGGGGAGAATTCACCCCTCCACTTT.

The chain joins TRBV6-1 to TRBJ1-3; possibly TRBD1 for D (6 bases). Germline CDR1 is MNHNS and CDR2 is SASEGT. The CDR3 covers 15 residues. V was cut by 3 bases and J by 2 bases, with 11 bases left in between. CDR3 protein: CASSDQGRAGNTIYF. Written as DNA, the CDR3 is TGTGCCAGCAGTGATCAGGGGAGGGCTGGAAACACCATATATTTT.

This CDR3 reads CASTRDRGRTEAFF. The CDR3 nucleotides read TGTGCCAGCACCCGGGACAGGGGGCGGACTGAAGCTTTCTTT. The chain is built from TRBV6-5 and TRBJ1-1; TRBD1 matches 12 bases. The J segment lost 5 bases and the V segment lost 7 bases, leaving 5 bases of the junction unmatched. Germline CDR1 and CDR2: MNHEY and SVGAGI. There are 14 residues in the CDR3.

This clone turned up a few times. V is TRBV5-6 and J is TRBJ1-6; D gene unclear. The CDR3 totals 16 residues. V was clipped by 3 bases and J by 4 bases, with 14 bases between them. CDR1 and CDR2 from the germline V gene are SGHDT and YYEEEE. The CDR3 spells CASSSGPVNYNSPLHF. DNA of the CDR3: TGTGCCAGCAGCTCCGGACCAGTCAATTATAATTCACCCCTCCACTTT.

This chain links TRBV28 with TRBJ1-5, with 8 bases identical to TRBD1. CDR1 MDHEN and CDR2 SYDVKM come from the germline V gene. The CDR3 is made up of 14 amino acids. Trimming removed 4 bases from V and 6 bases from J; junction bases left unmatched: 5. CDR3 amino acids: CASSSTGEAQPQHF. The CDR3 DNA sequence: TGTGCCAGCAGTTCGACAGGGGAGGCTCAGCCCCAGCATTTT.

The chain joins TRBV18 to TRBJ1-6; D uncertain. The CDR3 is 14 amino acids. Trimming pared 1 base from V and 8 bases from J, leaving 9 bases between. Germline CDR1 reads KGHSH; CDR2 reads LQKENI. DNA for the CDR3: TGTGCCAGCTCACCACAGGGCTCGGATTCACCCCTCCACTTT. Protein product: CASSPQGSDSPLHF.

In this sample, this clone turned up a few times. The genes are TRBV19 and TRBJ1-5; D may be TRBD1 (6 bases). Germline CDR1 and CDR2: LNHDA and SQIVND (reference sequence). The CDR3 is 14 residues long. Trimming removed 3 bases from V and 5 bases from J, with 11 bases in between. The DNA for the CDR3 is TGTGCCAGTAGTATGGGGGGGGGCGATCAGCCCCAGCATTTT. Its protein product is CASSMGGGDQPQHF.

This sequence joins TRBV6-6 and TRBJ2-5; a possible D gene is TRBD2 (5 bases). Trimming left V 7 bases short and J 5 bases short, with 17 bases between. The CDR3 loop spans 14 amino acids. The germline gives CDR1 MNHNY, CDR2 SVGAGI (reference sequence). The CDR3 loop is CASTLTYSGETQYF. In DNA form, the CDR3 reads TGTGCCAGCACGTTAACATATTCGGGGGAGACCCAGTACTTC.

J is TRBJ2-1 and V is TRBV19, with D possibly being TRBD1 (6 bases). V was cut by 5 bases and J by 13 bases, with 18 bases left in between. The CDR3 consists of 13 residues. Germline V lookup: CDR1 LNHDA, CDR2 SQIVND (reference sequence). CDR3 sequence: CASSDLRDTVQFF. In DNA form, the CDR3 reads TGTGCCAGTAGTGATCTTCGGGACACGGTACAGTTCTTC.